The table lists the clone carrying this TCR beta chain with a few counts. Its antigen is unknown. The sample originates from a study of post-analysis software for immune sequencing data. Study as a whole: Some patients lacked subtype; others had relapsing-remitting, secondary progressive or progressive-relapsing disease. Study-level findings and limits: Significantly decreased normalized Chao1 diversity was recorded for multiple sclerosis patients relative to controls. Higher frequency in patients than in controls was seen for about five TRBV segments, with TRBV5-6, TRBV5-1 and TRBV20-1 among them.

The V gene lost 2 bases and the J gene lost 0 bases, with 7 bases spanning the gap. Germline values: CDR1 MDHEN, CDR2 SYDVKM. The CDR3 contains 14 residues. TCR beta cDNA libraries had unique molecular identifiers. One entry per CDR3 protein, called by TCRdb with MiXCR from the PCR reads. Among some 370,000 distinct CDR3 sequences listed, about a third were seen once. This TCR came from a girl aged 10-17 years with multiple sclerosis. The sample consisted of blood. The chain links TRBV28 to TRBJ1-2, with unresolved D. CDR3 protein: CASSLPETNYGYTF. The CDR3 coding sequence is TGTGCCAGCAGTTTACCGGAGACTAACTATGGCTACACCTTC.